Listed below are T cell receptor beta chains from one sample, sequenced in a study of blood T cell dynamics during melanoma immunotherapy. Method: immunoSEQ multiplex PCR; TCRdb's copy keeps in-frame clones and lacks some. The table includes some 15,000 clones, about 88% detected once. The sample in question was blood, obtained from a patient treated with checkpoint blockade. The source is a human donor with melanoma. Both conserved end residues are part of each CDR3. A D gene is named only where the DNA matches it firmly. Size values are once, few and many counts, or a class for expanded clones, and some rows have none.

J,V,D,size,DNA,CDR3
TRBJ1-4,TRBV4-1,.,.,TGCGCCAGCAGAGGGGAGTCTGTCGAAAAACTGTTTTTT,CASRGESVEKLFF
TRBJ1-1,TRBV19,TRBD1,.,TGTGCCAGTAGTATCGGGACAGGGCCTATGAACACTGAAGCTTTCTTT,CASSIGTGPMNTEAFF
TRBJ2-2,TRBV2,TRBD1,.,TGTGCCAGCAGTGGAAACAGGGGCGCGAACACCGGGGAGCTGTTTTTT,CASSGNRGANTGELFF
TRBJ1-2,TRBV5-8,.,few,TGTGCCAGCAGCGGTTGGGGTTCGGGCTATGGCTACACCTTC,CASSGWGSGYGYTF
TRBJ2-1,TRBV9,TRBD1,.,TGTGCCAGCAGCGTCGGGACAGGGCCTTTTTCCTACAATGAGCAGTTCTTC,CASSVGTGPFSYNEQFF
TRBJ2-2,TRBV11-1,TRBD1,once,TGTGCCAGCAGCTTTAAGAGGGGGCAGGCGAGTCTGAACACCGGGGAGCTGTTTTTT,CASSFKRGQASLNTGELFF
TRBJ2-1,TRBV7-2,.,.,TGTGCCAGCAGCTTTTCGGTAAGCTCCTACAATGAGCAGTTCTTC,CASSFSVSSYNEQFF
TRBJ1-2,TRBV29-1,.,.,TGCAGCGTCGTCCAGGGTACCGGGGGCTACACCTTC,CSVVQGTGGYTF
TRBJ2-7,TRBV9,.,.,TGTGCCAGCAGCGGACGACAGCGTTGGGGGGCCGAGCAGTACTTC,CASSGRQRWGAEQYF
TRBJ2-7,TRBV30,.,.,TGTGCCTGGAGATCGGACAGCCAAACCTACGAGCAGTACTTC,CAWRSDSQTYEQYF
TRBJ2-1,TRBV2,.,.,TGTGCCAGCAGTGAGGGCTGGTGGAACAATGAGCAGTTCTTC,CASSEGWWNNEQFF
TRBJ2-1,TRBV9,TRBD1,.,TGTGCCAGCAGCGTAGCGCCAGGGGGTAATGAGCAGTTCTTC,CASSVAPGGNEQFF
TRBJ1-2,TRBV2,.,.,TGTGCCAGCAGTGAACAGGGGTATGGCTACACCTTC,CASSEQGYGYTF
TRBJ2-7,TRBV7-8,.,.,TGTGCCAGCACGGGCCACAGCTCCTACGAGCAGTACTTC,CASTGHSSYEQYF
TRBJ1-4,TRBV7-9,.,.,TGTGCCAGCAGTTCGACGGGACGGGGGGAAAAACTGTTTTTT,CASSSTGRGEKLFF
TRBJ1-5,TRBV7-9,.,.,TGTGCCAGCAGCCATGAAGCTGGGATAATACGGTCCCAGCATTTT,CASSHEAGIIRSQHF
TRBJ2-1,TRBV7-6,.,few,TGTGCCAGCAGCTTAGCAGTGGCTACCAATGAGCAGTTCTTC,CASSLAVATNEQFF
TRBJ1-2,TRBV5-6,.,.,TGTGCCAGCAGCCCCGGGACATGGATGGACTACACCTTC,CASSPGTWMDYTF
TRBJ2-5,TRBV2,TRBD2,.,TGTGCCAGCAGTGAGCAACCCTGGACTAGCGGACAAGAGACCCAGTACTTC,CASSEQPWTSGQETQYF
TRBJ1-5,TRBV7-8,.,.,TGTGCCAGCAGCTTAGTGCGGGGGTCTGTAAATCAGCCCCAGCATTTT,CASSLVRGSVNQPQHF
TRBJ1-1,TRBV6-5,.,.,TGTGCCAGCAGTTACTCTGCATCCCCCTACACTGAAGCTTTCTTT,CASSYSASPYTEAFF
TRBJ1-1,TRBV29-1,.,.,TGCAGCGTGGAGCCCTCGAACACTGAAGCTTTCTTT,CSVEPSNTEAFF
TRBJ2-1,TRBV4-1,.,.,TGCGCCAGCAGCCAAGAAGGAACTACCTACAATGAGCAGTTCTTC,CASSQEGTTYNEQFF
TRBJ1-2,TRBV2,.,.,TGTGCCAGCAGTGAATCGACAGTCTATGGCTACACCTTC,CASSESTVYGYTF
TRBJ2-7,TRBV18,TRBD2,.,TGTGCCAGCTCACCACGTGGGGGGGGGACCACCTACGAGCAGTACTTC,CASSPRGGGTTYEQYF
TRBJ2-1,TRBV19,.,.,TGTGCCAGTACGAGAGAGGCCTCCTACAATGAGCAGTTCTTC,CASTREASYNEQFF
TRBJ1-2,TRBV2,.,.,TGTGCCAGCAGTGAAGCAAGACCCTCTCAGAGTGGCTACACCTTC,CASSEARPSQSGYTF
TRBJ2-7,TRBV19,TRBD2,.,TGTGCCAGTAGTATTGGGGGGGGGACTAGCGGCGACGAGCAGTACTTC,CASSIGGGTSGDEQYF
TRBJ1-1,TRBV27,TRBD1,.,TGTGCCAGCAGGGGGACAGGGGACACTGAAGCTTTCTTT,CASRGTGDTEAFF
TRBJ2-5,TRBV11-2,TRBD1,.,TGTGCCAGCAGCTTAGGAGCTACAGGGGGTCAAGAGACCCAGTACTTC,CASSLGATGGQETQYF
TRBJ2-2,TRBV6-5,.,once,TGTGCCAGCAGGCCCCCGTCGGACACCGGGGAGCTGTTTTTT,CASRPPSDTGELFF
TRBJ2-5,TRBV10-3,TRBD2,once,TGTGCCATCAGTGAGGGAGCGGGGCAAGAGACCCAGTACTTC,CAISEGAGQETQYF
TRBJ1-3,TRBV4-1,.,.,TGCGCCAGCAGCCAAGTCGATTCAAGGGGTTTGAGCTCTGGAAACACCATATATTTT,CASSQVDSRGLSSGNTIYF
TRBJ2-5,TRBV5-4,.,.,TGTGCCAGCAGCTTCCAGACAGGCGGGGAGACCCAGTACTTC,CASSFQTGGETQYF
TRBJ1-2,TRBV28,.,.,TGTGCCAGCAGTTTATCCCACGGACGAGCTAACTATGGCTACACCTTC,CASSLSHGRANYGYTF
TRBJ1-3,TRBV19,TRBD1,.,TGTGCCAGTACCAGAGGGGACAGGATCCCTTTAAGCTCTGGAAACACCATATATTTT,CASTRGDRIPLSSGNTIYF
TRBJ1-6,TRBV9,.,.,TGTGCCAGCAGCGTAGGACGGATGAATAATTCACCCCTCCACTTT,CASSVGRMNNSPLHF
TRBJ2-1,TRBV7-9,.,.,TGTGCCAGCAGCGTCGGACGGAATGAGCAGTTCTTC,CASSVGRNEQFF
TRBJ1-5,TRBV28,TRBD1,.,TGTGCCAGCAGTTTAGGGACAGGGGGCCTGAGTGGCAATCAGCCCCAGCATTTT,CASSLGTGGLSGNQPQHF
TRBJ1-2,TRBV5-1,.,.,TGCGCCACCAGGGAGGGCACCTTCTATGGCTACACCTTC,CATREGTFYGYTF
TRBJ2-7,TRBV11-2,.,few,TGTGCCAGCAGCTCACCCCGGGGGTGGAGGGGGCGATCCCCCTACGAGCAGTACTTC,CASSSPRGWRGRSPYEQYF
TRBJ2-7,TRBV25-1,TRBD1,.,TGTGCCAGCAGTGAGGGGGGACAGGGAATCAACGAGCAGTACTTC,CASSEGGQGINEQYF
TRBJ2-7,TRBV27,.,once,TGTGCCAGCAGTTACACAGGGCTAGGCTCCTACGAGCAGTACTTC,CASSYTGLGSYEQYF
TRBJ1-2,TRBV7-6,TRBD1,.,TGTGCCAGCAGCTTAGCGACAGGGGAAGGCTATGGCTACACCTTC,CASSLATGEGYGYTF
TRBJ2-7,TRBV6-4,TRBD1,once,TGTGCCAGCAGCAGGACAGGGGATTACGAGCAGTACTTC,CASSRTGDYEQYF
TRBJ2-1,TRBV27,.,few,TGTGCCAGCAGGAAAAGGGTGGACAATGAGCAGTTCTTC,CASRKRVDNEQFF
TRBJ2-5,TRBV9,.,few,TGTGCCAGCAGCGTAGCTCGCGGAGAGACCCAGTACTTC,CASSVARGETQYF
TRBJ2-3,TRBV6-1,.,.,TGTGCCAGCAGTGTGGCCACAGATACGCAGTATTTT,CASSVATDTQYF
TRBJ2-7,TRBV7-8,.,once,TGTGCCAGCAGCTTAGCGCTCCCGGGTTTCTCCTACGAGCAGTACTTC,CASSLALPGFSYEQYF
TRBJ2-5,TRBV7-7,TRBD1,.,TGTGCCAGCAGCCCGGACAGGGGAAAGACCCAGTACTTC,CASSPDRGKTQYF
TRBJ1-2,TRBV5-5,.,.,TGTGCCAGCAGCTTGGTTTCGGGGGGCTACACCTTC,CASSLVSGGYTF
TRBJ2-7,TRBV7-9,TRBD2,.,TGTGCCAGCAGCGTACTAGCGGGGGTCGCCGAGCAGTACTTC,CASSVLAGVAEQYF
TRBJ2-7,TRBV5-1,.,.,TGCGCCAGCAGCCACCCTAATCGGACTTTCACCTACGAGCAGTACTTC,CASSHPNRTFTYEQYF
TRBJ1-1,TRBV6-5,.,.,TGTGCCAGCAGTAGGGAGGACACTGAAGCTTTCTTT,CASSREDTEAFF
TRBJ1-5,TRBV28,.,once,TGTGCCAGCAGTTTTCAGGAGGGTAGCAATCAGCCCCAGCATTTT,CASSFQEGSNQPQHF
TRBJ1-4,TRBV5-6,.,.,TGTGCCAGCAGCCGGGGCCGAGGGAATGAAAAACTGTTTTTT,CASSRGRGNEKLFF